The 10 T cell receptor beta chains in this list originate from one sample, sequenced in a study of molecular identifiers for immune sequencing clone quantification. TCRdb reprocessed the PCR reads with MiXCR, giving one entry per CDR3 protein. The sample records around 460,000 distinct CDR3 sequences, about 20% being singletons. The sample comprised naive CD8+ T cells from blood, with Jurkat cell RNA spiked in. Specified subset: FACS-sorted CD8+CD4-CCR7+CD45RA+ naive T cells. These receptors were collected from a human donor in good health. Some libraries in this study had Jurkat cell RNA spiked in.

This clonotype was observed a handful of times. This chain uses TRBV27 with TRBJ2-2; D not certain. CDR1 and CDR2 from the germline V gene are MNHEY and SMNVEV (reference sequence). The CDR3 spans 15 residues. V lost 0 bases and J 1 base, leaving 6 bases between the germline ends. CDR3 DNA: TGTGCCAGCAGTTTATCCCCCAGGAACACCGGGGAGCTGTTTTTT. Encoded protein: CASSLSPRNTGELFF.

To note about this clonotype: The junction and the germline gene differ at one end; a read error may be behind it. This sequence joins TRBV29-1 and TRBJ2-2, with a tentative D call TRBD2 (6 bases). In germline, CDR1 is SQVTM, CDR2 ANQGSEA. The CDR3 length is 13 residues. CDR3 sequence (DNA): TGCAGTTTTCCGGCCCCTGAGGGCGGGGAGCTGCTTTTT. Its translation: CSFPAPEGGELLF.

This clonotype was seen once. This chain joins TRBV20-1 and TRBJ1-5, with D possibly being TRBD1 (5 bases). CDR3 length equals 18 residues. Trimming stripped 0 bases from V and 0 bases from J, with 18 bases between. Germline loops: CDR1 DFQATT, CDR2 SNEGSKA (reference sequence). The CDR3 DNA reads as TGCAGTGCTAGAGACGGGGCACTAGACCATTATAGCAATCAGCCCCAGCATTTT. Its translation: CSARDGALDHYSNQPQHF.

This clonotype was counted between two and nine times. This chain uses TRBV20-1 with TRBJ1-2, with 8 positions matching TRBD1. In germline, CDR1 is DFQATT, CDR2 SNEGSKA (reference sequence). The CDR3 is made up of 14 amino acids. With V trimmed by 2 bases and J by 6 bases, 8 bases remained unmatched. The CDR3 loop is CSARNSDRDHGYTF. The DNA for the CDR3 is TGCAGTGCTAGAAATTCGGACAGGGACCATGGCTACACCTTC.

Comment on this clonotype: Germline is not matched at one junction end, which may reflect a read error. J is TRBJ1-4 and V is TRBV27, with TRBD1 matching 7 bases. Looked up from germline, CDR1 is MNHEY and CDR2 is SMNVEV (reference sequence). This CDR3 region has 12 residues. The CDR3: CAGSSQGEKLFF. CDR3 DNA: TGTGCCGGCAGTTCACAGGGGGAAAAACTGTTTTTT.

Only a few counts were recorded for this clonotype. This chain uses TRBV27 with TRBJ1-4; 7 nucleotides align to TRBD1. The CDR3 is 16 residues long. Looked up from germline, CDR1 is MNHEY and CDR2 is SMNVEV (reference sequence). The trim removed 4 bases at V and 4 bases at J, leaving 9 bases unmatched. The CDR3 reads CASSSSRDSDNEKLFF. CDR3 nucleotide sequence: TGTGCCAGCAGTTCGTCCCGGGACAGCGATAATGAAAAACTGTTTTTT.

This clonotype was observed at least ten times. This chain's CDR3 is CASSLARTGGEAFF. The CDR3 DNA sequence: TGTGCCAGCAGCTTAGCGCGCACAGGGGGAGAAGCTTTCTTT. The chain couples TRBV7-6 to TRBJ1-1, with 8 bases lining up with TRBD1. J gave up 8 bases and V 0 bases, and 5 bases lay outside the gene matches. This CDR3 spans 14 amino acids. Germline lookup yields CDR1 SGHVS and CDR2 FNYEAQ.

About this clonotype: The junction shows a germline mismatch at one end, possibly a read error. The DNA of the CDR3 is TGTGCCAGCATCCTCGGGACAGGGCCCACCTACAAGCAGTACTTC. Translated: CASILGTGPTYKQYF. This chain joins TRBV5-3 and TRBJ2-7, with TRBD1 matching over 9 bases. TRBV5-3 is an ORF; its function is uncertain. The CDR3 is 15 amino acids.

V is TRBV9 and J is TRBJ2-7; 11 bases are a match to TRBD2. With 4 bases clipped from V and 1 base from J, the junction kept 7 bases outside the gene matches. This CDR3 spans 16 amino acids. The V gene's germline CDR1 is SGDLS and CDR2 YYNGEE. CDR3 sequence reads: CASSSTTSGTSYEQYF. The DNA for the CDR3 is TGTGCCAGCAGCTCGACGACTAGCGGGACATCCTACGAGCAGTACTTC.

This clonotype was counted many times. The chain carries TRBV7-9 and TRBJ2-2; a possible D gene is TRBD2 (6 bases). In germline, CDR1 is SEHNR, CDR2 FQNEAQ (reference sequence). V lost 5 bases to trimming and J lost 3 bases, with 16 bases between them. This CDR3 spans 16 amino acids. This CDR3 reads CASSPARGPDTGELFF. The CDR3 DNA sequence: TGTGCCAGCAGCCCGGCGCGGGGCCCGGACACCGGGGAGCTGTTTTTT.